The present TCR beta chain was sequenced within a study of T-cell reconstitution after alpha-beta-depleted transplantation in children. Preparation of the TCRbeta library was carried out with unique molecular identifiers. TCRdb fed the PCR reads into MiXCR, producing one record per CDR3 protein. The sample has a few hundred thousand distinct CDR3 sequences, 43% seen once. On this clonotype: Its antigen is unknown.

Study outcomes and limitations: Alpha-beta T cells about two months after transplant reportedly derived from several hundred expanded graft clones. T-cell counts and diversity at one year following transplant were attributed mainly to newly produced T cells. The study traced high day-60 TCRbeta diversity in some patients to surviving recipient T cells and thymic progenitors.

The sample in question was PBMCs, obtained before TCRalphabeta/CD19-depleted stem cell transplant. This TCR came from a girl aged 2-15 years with aplastic anemia, due to receive a stem cell transplant.

The CDR3 protein is CASSLRQGHPYEQYF. The CDR3 nucleotides are TGTGCCAGCAGTTTAAGACAGGGCCACCCCTACGAGCAGTACTTC. V gene TRBV6-2 or TRBV6-3 combines with J gene TRBJ2-7; 7 bases match TRBD1. The CDR3 sequence is 15 residues long. V dropped 4 bases and J dropped 2; count of bases not matched to a gene: 8. Germline V gene data show CDR1 as MNHEY and CDR2 as SVGEGT.